The sample holds many counts of the clone carrying this T cell receptor (beta chain). The antigen remains unidentified. The data originate from a study of Graves' ophthalmopathy and Graves' hyperthyroidism. Overall study context: No treatment had been given when peripheral blood was collected at initial diagnosis. Overall study findings and caveats: The blood repertoire also included most expanded thyroid clonotypes above 0.001 frequency. A model built from 13 signatures distinguished ophthalmopathy from stable hyperthyroidism with 85% to 90% sensitivity and approximately 82% specificity.

CDR3 length equals 15 residues. Trimming shortened V by 7 bases and J by 0 bases, and 10 bases separated the two germline ends. Germline-derived CDR1 and CDR2 are SNHLY and FYNNEI. CDR3 regions of TCR beta were amplified from RNA transcripts. The first round was an RT-PCR with HTBI primers, and the second round was a multiplex PCR. TCRdb reprocessed the multiplex PCR reads with MiXCR, giving one entry per CDR3 protein. The sample shows about 210,000 distinct CDR3 sequences, roughly 27% of them seen only once. The chain links TRBV2 to TRBJ1-6, with unresolved D. The sequence was collected from a man over 45 with Graves' ophthalmopathy. The sequenced sample consisted of peripheral blood. For the CDR3, the DNA is TGTGCCAGCAAATTAACTAGCTCCTATAATTCACCCCTCCACTTT. Translating gives CASKLTSSYNSPLHF.